The 14 T cell receptor beta chains below were found in one sample sequenced in a study of shared clonotypes between healthy human individuals. This table comes from immunoSEQ multiplex PCR, and its TCRdb copy is limited to in-frame clones, with some not included. Of roughly 2 million clones in the sample, about 94% are singletons; the top ten hold roughly 0.13%. The sample consisted of naive CD4+ T cells sorted from blood. Subset denoted: CD45RA+ positively selected. The receptors originated from a man in his late teens or twenties in good health.

The CDR3 spells CASSPHSTDTQYF. In DNA, the CDR3 is TGTGCCAGCAGCCCGCACAGCACAGATACGCAGTATTTT. The chain uses TRBV7-3 and TRBJ2-3; no reliable D call. There are 13 residues in the CDR3. V gave up 5 bases and J gave up 0 bases, with 6 bases separating them. Germline assignment: CDR1 SGHTA and CDR2 FQGTGA.

This clone showed up just once. The gene calls are TRBV5-1 and TRBJ1-6, with TRBD1 matching 9 bases. With V trimmed by 0 bases and J by 3 bases, 7 bases remained unmatched. Germline V lookup: CDR1 SGHRS, CDR2 YFSETQ. CDR3 size: 18 residues. This CDR3 reads CASSLETGGGGYNSPLHF. DNA of the CDR3: TGCGCCAGCAGCTTGGAAACAGGGGGCGGAGGCTATAATTCACCCCTCCACTTT.

The V gene is TRBV5-6, the J gene TRBJ1-1; 7 positions match TRBD1. V lost 3 bases and J lost 5; bases outside the gene matches: 19. Germline CDR1 is SGHDT and CDR2 is YYEEEE. CDR3 length: 18 residues. The CDR3 DNA reads TGTGCCAGCAGCTCATTCGGCCTGACAGGGAGGTTGGTGACTGAAGCTTTCTTT. Protein: CASSSFGLTGRLVTEAFF.

This clone was detected only once. V gene TRBV25-1 combines with J gene TRBJ2-2; 8 bases map to TRBD2. CDR3 length equals 16 residues. Germline loops: CDR1 MGHDK, CDR2 SYGVNS. V lost 1 base, J lost 5 bases, and 6 bases stayed unmatched. CDR3 in amino acids: CASSEFSGSTTGELFF. CDR3 bases: TGTGCCAGCAGTGAATTCAGCGGGAGTACGACCGGGGAGCTGTTTTTT.

With respect to this clone: This sample also contains other DNA sequences that code for the same CDR3. The chain couples TRBV2 to TRBJ1-2; TRBD1 might be the D (5 bases). The CDR3 sequence is 11 residues long. Germline CDR1 and CDR2: SNHLY and FYNNEI. V lost 7 bases to trimming and J lost 4 bases, with 7 bases between them. The CDR3 DNA sequence: TGTGCCAGCACGAGGGGCTATGGCTACACCTTC. Translation gives CASTRGYGYTF.

With respect to this clone: A read error may account for a junction end that differs from germline. The chain carries TRBV4-2 and TRBJ1-2, with a possible D match to TRBD1 (6 bases). Germline V CDR1 and CDR2: LGHNA, YNFKEQ. The CDR3 consists of 15 residues. The chain's CDR3 is CASTQPGAGNYGYTF. Here the CDR3 DNA reads TGTGCCAGCACCCAACCGGGGGCAGGGAACTATGGCTACACCTTC.

V usage is TRBV5-1 and J usage is TRBJ1-2, with D perhaps matching TRBD1 (5 bases). This CDR3 region has 14 residues. V was clipped by 4 bases and J by 8 bases, with 18 bases between them. Germline loops: CDR1 SGHRS, CDR2 YFSETQ. Written as DNA, the CDR3 is TGCGCCAGCAGCACCACGGACAATCCTGCAGGCTACACCTTC. Its protein is CASSTTDNPAGYTF.

About this clone: The identical CDR3 is also encoded by other nucleotide sequences in the sample. This chain connects TRBV5-4 to TRBJ1-2; D is perhaps TRBD1 (5 bases). Germline loops: CDR1 SGHNT, CDR2 YYREEE (reference sequence). Between the trimmed V and J ends, which lost 0 bases and 4 bases, there was a span of 10 bases. The CDR3 totals 14 residues. As DNA, the CDR3 is TGTGCCAGCAGCTTGGAGGCAGGGAGCTATGGCTACACCTTC. Amino acids: CASSLEAGSYGYTF.

The chain employs TRBV18 and TRBJ2-5; TRBD1 agrees at 9 bases. The CDR3 has 15 amino acids. Germline CDR1 is KGHSH and CDR2 is LQKENI. The J segment lost 5 bases and the V segment lost 3 bases, leaving 7 bases of the junction unmatched. In DNA, the CDR3 is TGTGCCAGCTCACCCCGACAGGGGGATCGGGAGACCCAGTACTTC. The encoded protein is CASSPRQGDRETQYF.

The chain couples TRBV5-4 to TRBJ1-3; D not resolved. CDR1 is SGHNT, CDR2 YYREEE, per germline (reference sequence). The CDR3 contains 16 residues. Deletions cut 4 bases from V and 2 bases from J, with 16 bases between. This CDR3 is CASSNMGKEPGNTIYF. Written as DNA, the CDR3 is TGTGCCAGCAGCAACATGGGGAAGGAGCCTGGAAACACCATATATTTT.

V is TRBV5-4 and J is TRBJ2-5; a possible D gene is TRBD1 (6 bases). The germline V gene has CDR1 SGHNT and CDR2 YYREEE (reference sequence). The CDR3 runs to 14 residues. V was shortened by 0 bases and J by 3 bases, with 9 bases between the two germline ends. The CDR3 DNA is TGTGCCAGCAGCTTGGGGACAGCGGAAGAGACCCAGTACTTC. Translating gives CASSLGTAEETQYF.

This sequence joins TRBV29-1 and TRBJ2-1; 12 nucleotides line up with TRBD2. This CDR3 has 13 amino acids. V shed 5 bases, J shed 9 bases, and the junction held 5 bases outside the gene matches. CDR1 is SQVTM and CDR2 is ANQGSEA in the germline V gene. The CDR3 region has the DNA TGCAGCGTTCCTAGCGGGAGGGTAGGTGAGCAGTTCTTC. Protein sequence: CSVPSGRVGEQFF.

CDR3 sequence (DNA): TGTGCCAGCAGTTCTTCCGGGACAGGAAGAACTGAAGCTTTCTTT. This encodes CASSSSGTGRTEAFF. V usage is TRBV27 and J usage is TRBJ1-1; 8 bases are a match to TRBD1. The CDR3 runs to 15 residues. Losses at the gene ends were 4 bases for V and 5 bases for J; bases not matched to a gene: 9. Germline values: CDR1 MNHEY, CDR2 SMNVEV (reference sequence).

The gene calls are TRBV5-1 and TRBJ2-1; 9 bases agree with TRBD2. Germline CDR1 and CDR2: SGHRS and YFSETQ. Trimming cost V 5 bases and J 7 bases; bases outside gene matches: 7. This CDR3 is built from 14 residues. CDR3 sequence: CASRTGTSSNEQFF. CDR3 bases: TGCGCCAGCAGGACCGGGACTAGCAGTAATGAGCAGTTCTTC.